The 25 T cell receptor beta chains below come from one sample, sequenced in a study of blood T cells in healthy people across ages. Through a sample-barcoded 5' primer and a J-beta primer mix, a second PCR was run for roughly 7 to 11 cycles. Via MiXCR, TCRdb re-called the 5' RACE reads, giving one row per CDR3 protein. This sample has about 970,000 distinct CDR3 sequences, with roughly 50% found just once. Sequencing was performed on blood. The receptors shown here come from a woman aged 60 to 75 in good health.

The V and J genes are TRBV4-2 and TRBJ2-4; D gene unclear. This CDR3 region has 14 residues. V lost 0 bases to trimming and J lost 5 bases, with 8 bases between them. Germline lookup yields CDR1 LGHNA and CDR2 YNFKEQ. CDR3 loop: CASSQERSENIQYF. For the CDR3, the DNA is TGTGCCAGCAGCCAAGAAAGGAGTGAAAACATTCAGTACTTC.

This sequence joins TRBV20-1 and TRBJ2-2; D not resolved. There are 11 residues in the CDR3. Germline lookup yields CDR1 DFQATT and CDR2 SNEGSKA (reference sequence). V gave up 1 base and J gave up 6 bases, with 3 bases separating them. The CDR3: CSARGPGELFF. The CDR3 DNA reads as TGCAGTGCTAGAGGGCCCGGGGAGCTGTTTTTT.

The rearrangement uses TRBV6-5 and TRBJ2-1, with TRBD1 as a possible D gene (6 bases). This CDR3 is 19 amino acids long. CDR1 and CDR2 from the germline V gene are MNHEY and SVGAGI. Deletions cut 4 bases from V and 3 bases from J, with 25 bases between. The CDR3, as DNA: TGTGCCAGCAGTTCAAACCCTAGAGCATGGGCGGACAGCTACAATGAGCAGTTCTTC. Amino acid sequence: CASSSNPRAWADSYNEQFF.

This clonotype was counted a few times. This chain connects TRBV6-6 to TRBJ2-4, with D possibly matching TRBD2 (5 bases). The CDR3 runs to 15 residues. The ends were cut back, 2 bases at V and 0 bases at J, with 8 bases in the middle. Per germline, CDR1 MNHNY and CDR2 SVGAGI (reference sequence). The CDR3 bases are TGTGCCAGCAGTTACGAGGGTGTAGCCAAAAACATTCAGTACTTC. It codes for CASSYEGVAKNIQYF.

This clonotype has only a few counts. The J gene is TRBJ2-7, the V gene TRBV12-3 or TRBV12-4; 10 bases agree with TRBD2. The CDR3 consists of 17 residues. J lost 3 bases, V lost 6 bases, and 14 bases had no gene match. The CDR3 region is CASSTSPQLAGYYEQYF. In DNA, the CDR3 is TGTGCCAGCAGCACCTCTCCCCAACTAGCGGGGTACTACGAGCAGTACTTC.

The chain combines TRBV5-5 with TRBJ2-7; 8 bases map to TRBD1. The V gene's germline CDR1 is SGHKS and CDR2 YYEKEE (reference sequence). V dropped 5 bases and J dropped 2; count of bases not matched to a gene: 12. CDR3 size: 16 residues. CDR3 in amino acids: CASSIRRQGSPYEQYF. CDR3 in DNA: TGTGCCAGCAGTATAAGACGACAGGGGTCCCCCTACGAGCAGTACTTC. Looking up the rest from reference TRBV5-5 and TRBJ2-7 gives the full variable domain: DAGVTQSPTHLIKTRGQQVTLRCSPISGHKSVSWYQQVLGQGPQFIFQYYEKEERGRGNFPDRFSARQFPNYSSELNVNALLLGDSALYLCASSIRRQGSPYEQYFGPGTRLTVT.

The rearrangement uses TRBV5-1 and TRBJ2-3; TRBD1 or TRBD2 may be the D gene (5 bases each). The ends were cut back, 1 base at V and 4 bases at J, with 19 bases in the middle. Germline CDR1 is SGHRS and CDR2 is YFSETQ. The CDR3 covers 17 residues. CDR3 sequence reads: CASSLTPGPGVADTQYF. In nucleotides, the CDR3 is TGCGCCAGCAGCTTGACTCCGGGACCTGGCGTCGCAGATACGCAGTATTTT.

This chain joins TRBV30 and TRBJ1-2; no reliable D call. With 4 bases removed from V and 8 bases from J, the gap between germline ends came to 17 bases. Germline V gene lookup returns CDR1 GTSNPN and CDR2 SVGIG (reference sequence). This CDR3 region has 13 residues. The CDR3 is CAWNFPTVRGYTF. CDR3 in DNA: TGTGCCTGGAATTTCCCCACCGTCAGAGGCTACACCTTC.

V is TRBV6-5 and J is TRBJ2-4, with D possibly being TRBD1 (6 bases). With the DNA end fitting TRBJ2-7 better, the J assignment may be wrong. The CDR3 has 14 amino acids. Germline V CDR1 and CDR2: MNHEY, SVGAGI. The CDR3 coding sequence is TGTGCCAGCAGAGGACTGGACAGCTCCTACGAGCAGTACTTC. As protein: CASRGLDSSYEQYF.

A few counts support this clonotype. The rearrangement links TRBV20-1 to TRBJ2-1; D might be TRBD2 (6 bases). Gene TRBJ2-7 matches the end of the DNA better, so the J call may be wrong. In germline, CDR1 is DFQATT, CDR2 SNEGSKA (reference sequence). This CDR3 has 15 residues. CDR3 nucleotide sequence: TGCAGTGCAGACGCCGGTAAGGCGGGGCTTGACGAGCAGTACTTC. This codes for CSADAGKAGLDEQYF.

The rearrangement joins TRBV27 to TRBJ2-1; D ambiguous. Deletions cut 7 bases from V and 7 bases from J, with 11 bases between. CDR1 is MNHEY and CDR2 is SMNVEV in the germline V gene (reference sequence). This CDR3 is 12 amino acids long. The CDR3 loop reads CASTVAGNEQFF. CDR3 DNA sequence: TGTGCCAGCACCGTCGCTGGGAATGAGCAGTTCTTC.

This clonotype has just a few counts. This chain uses TRBV5-1 with TRBJ2-6; D unresolved. The CDR3 runs to 17 residues. Germline CDR1 reads SGHRS; CDR2 reads YFSETQ. The ends were cut back, 0 bases at V and 0 bases at J, with 10 bases in the middle. The CDR3 region is CASSLGLQSSGANVLTF. The DNA of the CDR3 is TGCGCCAGCAGCTTGGGACTGCAGAGCTCTGGGGCCAACGTCCTGACTTTC.

The CDR3 protein is CASSLSRGGSYEQYF. CDR3 in DNA: TGTGCCAGCAGCTTAAGTCGAGGGGGGTCCTACGAGCAGTACTTC. V gene TRBV7-9 combines with J gene TRBJ2-7; the D gene could be TRBD1 or TRBD2 (6 bases each). Germline V lookup: CDR1 SEHNR, CDR2 FQNEAQ (reference sequence). Trimming took off 2 bases at V and 1 base at J, with 12 bases between the two ends. The CDR3 totals 15 residues.

This chain links TRBV29-1 with TRBJ1-4; D is uncertain. The CDR3 has 14 residues. From germline, CDR1 is SQVTM and CDR2 ANQGSEA. Between the trimmed V and J ends, which lost 5 bases and 2 bases, there was a span of 12 bases. The CDR3 reads CSVYCGDTNEKLFF. The CDR3 DNA is TGCAGCGTTTATTGCGGAGATACTAATGAAAAACTGTTTTTT.

V gene TRBV2 combines with J gene TRBJ1-2; D possibly corresponds to TRBD1 (6 bases). Germline assignment: CDR1 SNHLY and CDR2 FYNNEI. The V gene lost 6 bases and the J gene lost 5 bases, with 10 bases spanning the gap. This CDR3 comprises 12 residues. CDR3 bases: TGTGCCAGCAGAGACAGGTATTATGGCTACACCTTC. Translation gives CASRDRYYGYTF.

The chain links TRBV20-1 to TRBJ2-5; 10 nucleotides agree with TRBD2. There are 16 residues in the CDR3. Germline CDR1 is DFQATT and CDR2 is SNEGSKA (reference sequence). V lost 0 bases to trimming and J lost 5 bases; unmatched junction nucleotides: 9. For the CDR3, the DNA is TGCAGTGCTAGAGAGGGGCTAGCGGGAGATCAGGAGACCCAGTACTTC. Translation: CSAREGLAGDQETQYF.

On this clonotype itself: At one of its ends the junction is not consistent with the germline gene, which may arise from a read error. The chain links TRBV2 to TRBJ2-3; D is perhaps TRBD1 or TRBD2 (6 bases each). Germline V gene lookup returns CDR1 SNHLY and CDR2 FYNNEI. The CDR3 spans 14 residues. The CDR3 protein is CASRGGVATDTRYF. The CDR3 nucleotides read TGTGCCAGCAGGGGGGGCGTAGCCACAGATACGCGGTATTTT.

V is TRBV5-1 and J is TRBJ2-1; the D gene is possibly TRBD2 (7 bases). CDR1 and CDR2 (germline): SGHRS, YFSETQ. The CDR3 has 14 amino acids. Trimming removed 4 bases from V and 13 bases from J, with 21 bases in between. In nucleotides, the CDR3 is TGCGCCAGCAGCGATTTAAGGGGGGGAGAGACCCAGTTCTTC. This sequence encodes CASSDLRGGETQFF.

This clonotype came up many times. The V gene is TRBV28, the J gene TRBJ2-7; TRBD2 aligns across 10 bases. CDR3 length: 15 residues. Germline assignment: CDR1 MDHEN and CDR2 SYDVKM. Trimming took 4 bases from V and 1 from J; bases not matched to a gene: 4. The CDR3 DNA reads as TGTGCCAGCAGTTCGGGAGCGGGAGGGTCCTACGAGCAGTACTTC. Its translation: CASSSGAGGSYEQYF.

The table lists this clonotype with a few counts. This chain uses TRBV20-1 with TRBJ2-1, with D perhaps matching TRBD1 or TRBD2 (5 bases each). The CDR3 extends over 14 amino acids. Germline CDR1 reads DFQATT; CDR2 reads SNEGSKA (reference sequence). Trimming removed 4 bases from V and 5 bases from J, with 15 bases in between. CDR3 region: CSAKGTLRDNEQFF. The CDR3, as DNA: TGCAGTGCTAAGGGGACCCTAAGGGACAATGAGCAGTTCTTC.

For the CDR3, the DNA is TGCGCCAGCAGCCTTGGACGAGCCAGCCAAGAGACCCAGTACTTC. This translates into CASSLGRASQETQYF. J is TRBJ2-4 and V is TRBV4-3, with D unresolved. The J call is uncertain, as TRBJ2-5 better fits the DNA end. The V gene's germline CDR1 is LGHNA and CDR2 YSLEER. The CDR3 runs 15 residues.

This chain joins TRBV7-2 and TRBJ2-5; 12 bases agree with TRBD2. The end of the DNA fits TRBJ2-7 better, so the J call may be wrong. CDR1 and CDR2 from the germline V gene are SGHTA and FQGNSA. The CDR3 covers 16 residues. The CDR3 DNA reads as TGTGCCAGCAGCTGGACTAGCGGGATTGGCACCTACGAGCAGTACTTC. This gives the protein CASSWTSGIGTYEQYF.

This clonotype was observed a handful of times. This chain joins TRBV6-5 and TRBJ2-3, with 9 bases that match TRBD2. CDR3 length: 14 residues. Germline values: CDR1 MNHEY, CDR2 SVGAGI. V shed 6 bases and J 5 bases; nucleotides not matched to a gene: 6. The CDR3 bases are TGTGCCAGCAGCCCCGGCGGGGGGGTAGATACGCAGTATTTT. This gives the protein CASSPGGGVDTQYF.

V and J are TRBV7-8 and TRBJ2-3; tentatively, D is TRBD1 (5 bases). The V gene lost 5 bases and the J gene lost 2 bases, with 11 bases spanning the gap. From germline, CDR1 is SGHVS and CDR2 FQNEAQ. CDR3 length: 14 amino acids. This CDR3 reads CASSPTETTDTQYF. In nucleotides, the CDR3 is TGTGCCAGCAGCCCGACAGAGACCACAGATACGCAGTATTTT. The complete variable domain, with remaining parts taken from reference TRBV7-8 and TRBJ2-3, reads GAGVSQSPRYKVAKRGQDVALRCDPISGHVSLFWYQQALGQGPEFLTYFQNEAQLDKSGLPSDRFFAERPEGSVSTLKIQRTQQEDSAVYLCASSPTETTDTQYFGPGTRLTVL.

J is TRBJ2-1 and V is TRBV29-1, with D maybe TRBD2 (6 bases). CDR1 and CDR2 (germline): SQVTM, ANQGSEA. This CDR3 spans 15 amino acids. V was clipped by 1 base and J by 6 bases, with 16 bases between them. CDR3 amino acids: CSVEGLLRDFNEQFF. DNA for the CDR3: TGCAGCGTTGAAGGACTCCTCCGGGACTTCAATGAGCAGTTCTTC.